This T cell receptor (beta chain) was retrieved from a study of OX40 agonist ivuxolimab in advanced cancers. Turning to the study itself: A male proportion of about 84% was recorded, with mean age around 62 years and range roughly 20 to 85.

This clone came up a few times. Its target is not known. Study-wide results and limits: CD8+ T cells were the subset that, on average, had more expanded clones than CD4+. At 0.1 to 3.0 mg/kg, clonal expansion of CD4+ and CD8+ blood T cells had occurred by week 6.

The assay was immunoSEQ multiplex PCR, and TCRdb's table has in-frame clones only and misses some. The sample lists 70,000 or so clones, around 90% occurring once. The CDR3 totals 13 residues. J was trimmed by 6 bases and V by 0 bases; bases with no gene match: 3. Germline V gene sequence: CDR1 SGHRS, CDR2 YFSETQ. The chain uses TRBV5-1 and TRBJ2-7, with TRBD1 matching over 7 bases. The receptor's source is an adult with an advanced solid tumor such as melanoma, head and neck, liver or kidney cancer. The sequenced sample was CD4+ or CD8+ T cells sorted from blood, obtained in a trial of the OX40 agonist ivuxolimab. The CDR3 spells CASSLGTGGEQYF. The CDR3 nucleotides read TGCGCCAGCAGCTTGGGGACAGGAGGCGAGCAGTACTTC.